One sample yielded the 26 T cell receptor beta chains listed below, sequenced in a study of blood T cell repertoires in COVID-19. Libraries were prepared by immunoSEQ multiplex PCR; TCRdb keeps only in-frame clonotypes and omits some of them. The table includes hundreds of thousands of clones, approximately 90% detected once. The sequenced material came from peripheral blood. Every receptor here comes from a woman between 25 and 40 years old with active or convalescent COVID-19.

The chain uses TRBV7-2 and TRBJ1-4; a possible D gene is TRBD1 (5 bases). The V gene lost 5 bases and the J gene lost 0 bases, with 13 bases spanning the gap. From germline, CDR1 is SGHTA and CDR2 FQGNSA. The CDR3 loop spans 16 amino acids. The CDR3 sequence is CASSAADTATNEKLFF. DNA of the CDR3: TGTGCCAGCAGCGCGGCGGACACAGCAACTAATGAAAAACTGTTTTTT.

CDR3 sequence: CASTAGTGVDYGYTF. Here the CDR3 DNA reads TGCGCCAGCACCGCCGGGACAGGGGTTGACTATGGCTACACCTTC. The chain employs TRBV10-2 and TRBJ1-2; TRBD1 matches 10 bases. The CDR3 contains 15 residues. The J segment lost 3 bases and the V segment lost 7 bases, leaving 8 bases of the junction unmatched. Germline V gene data show CDR1 as WSHSY and CDR2 as SAAADI.

The chain has TRBV19 and TRBJ2-7, with 12 bases aligning to TRBD2. The CDR3 sequence is 17 residues long. Per the germline V gene, CDR1 is LNHDA and CDR2 is SQIVND (reference sequence). The V and J ends lost 2 bases and 0 bases, in that order; junction bases with no gene match: 5. As DNA, the CDR3 is TGTGCCAGTAGTATACTAGCGGGGGGGCGAAACTCCTACGAGCAGTACTTC. It yields the protein CASSILAGGRNSYEQYF. Full variable domain (outside the CDR3, taken from reference TRBV19 and TRBJ2-7): DGGITQSPKYLFRKEGQNVTLSCEQNLNHDAMYWYRQDPGQGLRLIYYSQIVNDFQKGDIAEGYSVSREKKESFPLTVTSAQKNPTAFYLCASSILAGGRNSYEQYFGPGTRLTVT.

This chain connects TRBV7-9 to TRBJ2-7; perhaps TRBD1 as D (6 bases). From germline, CDR1 is SEHNR and CDR2 FQNEAQ (reference sequence). This CDR3 comprises 14 residues. Trimming took 6 bases from V and 5 from J, leaving 17 bases between them. The CDR3 nucleotides are TGTGCCAGCAGACGAAGCACAGGGATTCACGAGCAGTACTTC. Protein sequence: CASRRSTGIHEQYF. The full variable domain, its missing parts supplied by reference TRBV7-9 and TRBJ2-7, is DTGVSQNPRHKITKRGQNVTFRCDPISEHNRLYWYRQTLGQGPEFLTYFQNEAQLEKSRLLSDRFSAERPKGSFSTLEIQRTEQGDSAMYLCASRRSTGIHEQYFGPGTRLTVT.

The chain is built from TRBV3-1 (or the pseudogene TRBV3-2) and TRBJ2-5, with D unclear. V was pared by 0 bases and J by 5 bases, with 7 bases between. CDR1 LGHDT and CDR2 YNNKEL come from the germline V gene (reference sequence). CDR3 length: 13 residues. The CDR3 region is CASSQEASETQYF. Here the CDR3 DNA reads TGTGCCAGCAGCCAAGAAGCATCGGAGACCCAGTACTTC.

The chain carries TRBV6-5 and TRBJ2-7; 8 bases are shared with TRBD1. CDR3 length: 14 residues. The germline gives CDR1 MNHEY, CDR2 SVGAGI. Trimming at V came to 6 bases and at J to 0 bases, leaving 4 bases not matched to a gene. CDR3 protein: CASRGTGHSYEQYF. The CDR3 DNA follows: TGTGCCAGCAGGGGGACAGGCCACTCCTACGAGCAGTACTTC.

CDR3 protein: CASSVPGDGYTF. CDR3 coding DNA: TGTGCCAGCAGCGTACCGGGGGATGGCTACACCTTC. This rearrangement joins TRBV9 to TRBJ1-2; tentatively, D is TRBD1 (5 bases). The V gene's germline CDR1 is SGDLS and CDR2 YYNGEE. The CDR3 spans 12 residues. V lost 1 base, J lost 6 bases, and 7 bases lay in between. Full variable domain (remainder filled in from reference TRBV9 and TRBJ1-2): DSGVTQTPKHLITATGQRVTLRCSPRSGDLSVYWYQQSLDQGLQFLIQYYNGEERAKGNILERFSAQQFPDLHSELNLSSLELGDSALYFCASSVPGDGYTFGSGTRLTVV.

CDR3 loop: CASGLVLGYFHTEAFF. Here the CDR3 DNA reads TGTGCTAGTGGTTTGGTACTAGGGTATTTCCACACTGAAGCTTTCTTT. V usage is TRBV12-5 and J usage is TRBJ1-1, with D uncertain. V was cut by 0 bases and J by 3 bases, with 14 bases left in between. The germline CDR1 and CDR2 sequences are LGHNT and FRNRAP. The CDR3 loop spans 16 amino acids. Looking up the rest from reference TRBV12-5 and TRBJ1-1 gives the full variable domain: DARVTQTPRHKVTEMGQEVTMRCQPILGHNTVFWYRQTMMQGLELLAYFRNRAPLDDSGMPKDRFSAEMPDATLATLKIQPSEPRDSAVYFCASGLVLGYFHTEAFFGQGTRLTVV.

The V and J genes are TRBV18 and TRBJ1-5; 7 nucleotides match TRBD1. The ends lost 2 bases at V and 0 bases at J; junction bases unmatched: 4. Germline-derived CDR1 and CDR2 are KGHSH and LQKENI. The length of the CDR3 is 16 residues. This CDR3 is CASSPSQGNSNQPQHF. The CDR3 region has the DNA TGTGCCAGCTCACCATCACAGGGGAATAGCAATCAGCCCCAGCATTTT.

There are a few counts of this clone. The chain uses TRBV11-2 and TRBJ2-5, with a weak D call TRBD2 (6 bases). The CDR3 has 16 residues. The V end was cut by 0 bases, the J end by 1 base, with 12 bases between. The germline V gene has CDR1 SGHAT and CDR2 FQNNGV. CDR3 in amino acids: CASSLEVRGTQETQYF. CDR3 DNA sequence: TGTGCCAGCAGCTTAGAAGTACGGGGGACCCAAGAGACCCAGTACTTC.

The rearrangement links TRBV5-1 to TRBJ2-3; 8 bases match TRBD2. There are 14 residues in the CDR3. V lost 0 bases to trimming and J lost 4 bases; unmatched junction nucleotides: 1. Germline loops: CDR1 SGHRS, CDR2 YFSETQ. The CDR3 is CASSLERGSDTQYF. Written as DNA, the CDR3 is TGCGCCAGCAGCTTGGAGCGGGGGTCAGATACGCAGTATTTT.

V usage is TRBV6-5 and J usage is TRBJ1-3, with 8 bases aligning to TRBD1. Germline V CDR1 and CDR2: MNHEY, SVGAGI. V shed 8 bases and J 2 bases; nucleotides not matched to a gene: 2. CDR3 length equals 13 residues. CDR3 bases: TGTGCCAGCGGGACAGGAGCTGGAAACACCATATATTTT. Translating gives CASGTGAGNTIYF.

V and J are TRBV19 and TRBJ2-3, with 8 bases lining up with TRBD2. Germline trimming cut 3 bases from V and 4 bases from J; bases unmatched to any gene: 6. Germline V gives CDR1 LNHDA, CDR2 SQIVND (reference sequence). The CDR3 has 15 amino acids. The CDR3 region is CASSIPFSGADTQYF. The CDR3 DNA reads as TGTGCCAGTAGTATCCCCTTTAGCGGGGCAGATACGCAGTATTTT.

This clone was counted between two and nine times. This chain connects TRBV5-4 to TRBJ2-2; TRBD1 is a possible D gene (5 bases). Germline V lookup: CDR1 SGHNT, CDR2 YYREEE (reference sequence). The CDR3 runs to 15 residues. Trimming shortened V by 4 bases and J by 7 bases, and 17 bases separated the two germline ends. The CDR3 region is CASSPTRVLGGELFF. In DNA form, the CDR3 reads TGTGCCAGCAGCCCCACCAGGGTTCTAGGCGGGGAGCTGTTTTTT.

This sequence joins TRBV3-1 (or the pseudogene TRBV3-2) and TRBJ1-4, with D tentatively TRBD1 (6 bases). This CDR3 region has 16 residues. Trimming pared 0 bases from V and 7 bases from J, leaving 15 bases between. Germline loops: CDR1 LGHDT, CDR2 YNNKEL (reference sequence). This CDR3 reads CASSQERARGGEKLFF. The CDR3 nucleotides read TGTGCCAGCAGCCAAGAAAGGGCCAGGGGCGGTGAAAAACTGTTTTTT.

The chain combines TRBV27 with TRBJ2-3; 12 nucleotides align to TRBD1. Germline-derived CDR1 and CDR2 are MNHEY and SMNVEV (reference sequence). The V segment lost 6 bases and the J segment 5 bases; nucleotides outside the gene matches: 6. There are 15 residues in the CDR3. The CDR3, as DNA: TGTGCCAGCAGAACGGGACAGGGGGCAGTAGATACGCAGTATTTT. The encoded protein is CASRTGQGAVDTQYF.

This chain joins TRBV5-1 and TRBJ1-6, with TRBD1 matching over 9 bases. The J segment lost 7 bases and the V segment lost 3 bases, leaving 11 bases of the junction unmatched. The CDR3 contains 17 residues. The germline V gene has CDR1 SGHRS and CDR2 YFSETQ. The CDR3 is CASSYKTLQGANSPLHF. CDR3 in DNA: TGCGCCAGCAGCTATAAAACCCTACAGGGGGCCAATTCACCCCTCCACTTT.

The gene calls are TRBV6-6 and TRBJ1-2; D ambiguous. From germline, CDR1 is MNHNY and CDR2 SVGAGI (reference sequence). This CDR3 is built from 12 residues. V dropped 2 bases and J dropped 6 bases, with 7 bases sitting between them. CDR3 in amino acids: CASSYREDGYTF. The CDR3 nucleotides are TGTGCCAGCAGTTACAGGGAGGATGGCTACACCTTC.

The rearrangement links TRBV4-2 to TRBJ2-3; 9 nucleotides line up with TRBD2. This CDR3 contains 15 residues. From germline, CDR1 is LGHNA and CDR2 YNFKEQ. Trimming removed 7 bases from V and 1 base from J; junction bases left unmatched: 6. The CDR3 DNA is TGTGCCAGCAATGTGGAGCGGGGGGGCACAGATACGCAGTATTTT. Protein: CASNVERGGTDTQYF.

The rearrangement uses TRBV7-9 and TRBJ1-4; D is perhaps TRBD1 (6 bases). Germline CDR1 is SEHNR and CDR2 is FQNEAQ (reference sequence). The CDR3 runs 14 residues. The ends were cut back, 2 bases at V and 8 bases at J, with 12 bases in the middle. The CDR3 region is CASSLQGFGEKLFF. CDR3 sequence (DNA): TGTGCCAGCAGCTTACAGGGGTTTGGGGAAAAACTGTTTTTT.

The J gene is TRBJ2-2, the V gene TRBV3-1 (or the pseudogene TRBV3-2); D is unclear. CDR1 and CDR2 from the germline V gene are LGHDT and YNNKEL (reference sequence). CDR3 length: 16 amino acids. Trimming shortened V by 3 bases and J by 1 base, and 12 bases separated the two germline ends. CDR3 loop: CASSHYLTQNTGELFF. The CDR3 coding sequence is TGTGCCAGCAGCCATTACCTCACTCAGAACACCGGGGAGCTGTTTTTT.

The chain joins TRBV7-6 to TRBJ2-3; possible D gene TRBD2, 6 bases. The CDR3 spans 15 residues. V gave up 1 base and J gave up 6 bases, with 14 bases separating them. The V gene's germline CDR1 is SGHVS and CDR2 FNYEAQ. CDR3 amino acids: CASSLGGGARDTQYF. In nucleotides, the CDR3 is TGTGCCAGCAGCTTAGGGGGCGGGGCCCGGGATACGCAGTATTTT.

Regarding this clone: Other nucleotide sequences in the sample specify the same CDR3. The chain is built from TRBV6-5 and TRBJ1-1; 11 nucleotides line up with TRBD1. From germline, CDR1 is MNHEY and CDR2 SVGAGI. CDR3 length equals 14 residues. V shed 2 bases and J 5 bases; nucleotides not matched to a gene: 1. Written as DNA, the CDR3 is TGTGCCAGCAGTTACCGGGACAGGGGGACTGAAGCTTTCTTT. Encoded protein: CASSYRDRGTEAFF.

The rearrangement links TRBV3-1 (or the pseudogene TRBV3-2) to TRBJ2-2, with 8 bases that match TRBD2. J was trimmed by 6 bases and V by 2 bases; bases with no gene match: 5. This CDR3 contains 15 residues. CDR1 is LGHDT, CDR2 YNNKEL, per germline (reference sequence). CDR3 sequence: CASSQPSGGPGELFF. DNA for the CDR3: TGTGCCAGCAGCCAACCCAGCGGGGGACCCGGGGAGCTGTTTTTT.

The chain recombines TRBV3-1 (or the pseudogene TRBV3-2) with TRBJ1-2; TRBD1 matches 8 bases. Germline V CDR1 and CDR2: LGHDT, YNNKEL (reference sequence). This CDR3 is built from 19 residues. Trimming at V came to 1 base and at J to 2 bases, leaving 15 bases not matched to a gene. The CDR3 here is CASSQVGSIGQGANYGYTF. In DNA, the CDR3 is TGTGCCAGCAGCCAAGTCGGGTCAATAGGTCAGGGGGCAAACTATGGCTACACCTTC.

This clone was counted only a few times. Other nucleotide sequences in the sample specify the same CDR3. The gene calls are TRBV27 and TRBJ2-7; D is undetermined. Germline V gene data show CDR1 as MNHEY and CDR2 as SMNVEV (reference sequence). The V end was cut by 4 bases, the J end by 2 bases, with 6 bases between. The CDR3 runs to 12 residues. CDR3 DNA: TGTGCCAGCAGTTCGAGTACCTACGAGCAGTACTTC. The encoded protein is CASSSSTYEQYF.